These 18 T cell receptor beta chains originate from one sample sequenced in a study of cytomegalovirus exposure and HLA in healthy donors. The PCR ran on 60 Vbeta and 13 Jbeta primers. TCRdb's copy holds only in-frame clones and misses some; the assay was immunoSEQ multiplex PCR. The table has about 130,000 clones, around three quarters seen once. Sample: PBMCs. These receptors originate from a female donor in good health and CMV-seronegative.

This clone appeared a few times. The CDR3 loop is CAISATGTGNTEAFF. The DNA for the CDR3 is TGTGCCATCAGTGCGACCGGGACAGGGAACACTGAAGCTTTCTTT. The chain uses TRBV10-3 and TRBJ1-1, with 8 bases identical to TRBD1. From germline, CDR1 is ENHRY and CDR2 SYGVKD. V dropped 4 bases and J dropped 1; count of bases not matched to a gene: 5. The CDR3 is made up of 15 amino acids.

The rearrangement joins TRBV6-5 to TRBJ1-2; D is unclear. Trimming pared 7 bases from V and 6 bases from J, leaving 12 bases between. The CDR3 extends over 12 amino acids. Germline CDR1 MNHEY, CDR2 SVGAGI. The CDR3 loop reads CASTDLNHGYTF. As DNA, the CDR3 is TGTGCCAGCACCGATCTAAACCATGGCTACACCTTC.

This rearrangement joins TRBV28 to TRBJ1-6; 7 nucleotides align to TRBD1. Germline V CDR1 and CDR2: MDHEN, SYDVKM. This CDR3 is 17 amino acids long. Trimming cost V 0 bases and J 5 bases; bases outside gene matches: 7. The CDR3 coding sequence is TGTGCCAGCAGTTTATGGGGACGAGGGGGCGATAATTCACCCCTCCACTTT. This codes for CASSLWGRGGDNSPLHF.

This clone has just a few counts. The J gene is TRBJ2-7, the V gene TRBV11-2; 10 positions match TRBD2. With V trimmed by 5 bases and J by 3 bases, 7 bases remained unmatched. The germline gives CDR1 SGHAT, CDR2 FQNNGV. The CDR3 covers 15 residues. DNA for the CDR3: TGTGCCAGCAGCCCCGGACTAGCGGAACTCTACGAGCAGTACTTC. Encoded protein: CASSPGLAELYEQYF.

This sequence joins TRBV9 and TRBJ2-2; 7 bases are a match to TRBD1. Unmatched junction bases numbered 5, after V lost 6 bases and J lost 6 bases. This CDR3 has 13 residues. The germline V gene encodes CDR1 SGDLS and CDR2 YYNGEE. DNA for the CDR3: TGTGCCAGCAACGAAGACAGGGCCGGGGAGCTGTTTTTT. Residues: CASNEDRAGELFF. The full variable domain, with the rest looked up from reference TRBV9 and TRBJ2-2, is DSGVTQTPKHLITATGQRVTLRCSPRSGDLSVYWYQQSLDQGLQFLIQYYNGEERAKGNILERFSAQQFPDLHSELNLSSLELGDSALYFCASNEDRAGELFFGEGSRLTVL.

The genes are TRBV5-1 and TRBJ1-2; 12 nucleotides align to TRBD1. Germline CDR1 is SGHRS and CDR2 is YFSETQ. V trimming: 4 bases; J trimming: 4 bases; junction bases outside the gene matches: 5. The CDR3 runs to 15 residues. Here the CDR3 reads CASSPGTGGPYGYTF. DNA of the CDR3: TGCGCCAGCAGCCCCGGGACAGGGGGCCCCTATGGCTACACCTTC.

This chain links TRBV7-2 with TRBJ2-6; 9 nucleotides line up with TRBD1. The germline V gene encodes CDR1 SGHTA and CDR2 FQGNSA. This CDR3 contains 18 residues. J was trimmed by 2 bases and V by 5 bases; bases with no gene match: 10. In DNA, the CDR3 is TGTGCCAGCAGCCCCCGGGACAGGGTAGAAGCTGGGGCCAACGTCCTGACTTTC. This encodes CASSPRDRVEAGANVLTF.

The rearrangement links TRBV11-2 to TRBJ2-7; 8 bases fit TRBD1. Looked up from germline, CDR1 is SGHAT and CDR2 is FQNNGV. CDR3 size: 16 residues. Germline trimming cut 6 bases from V and 2 bases from J; bases unmatched to any gene: 12. CDR3: CASRPPGTGGTYEQYF. The DNA for the CDR3 is TGTGCCAGCAGACCCCCCGGGACAGGAGGCACCTACGAGCAGTACTTC.

V is TRBV2 and J is TRBJ2-5; 7 nucleotides align to TRBD1. The J call may be in error: the DNA end matches TRBJ2-7 better. Germline V gene lookup returns CDR1 SNHLY and CDR2 FYNNEI. CDR3 length equals 14 residues. CDR3 coding DNA: TGTGCCAGCAGGAAATCGACAGGGTCCTACGAGCAGTACTTC. It translates to CASRKSTGSYEQYF.

This clone has only one observation. The rearrangement links TRBV28 to TRBJ1-1, with D possibly being TRBD1 (5 bases). The length of the CDR3 is 15 residues. Germline CDR1 reads MDHEN; CDR2 reads SYDVKM. Trimming cost V 4 bases and J 4 bases, with 16 bases left between them. Here the CDR3 reads CASSYRTSGGTEAFF. In DNA, the CDR3 is TGTGCCAGCAGTTATCGGACATCGGGTGGCACTGAAGCTTTCTTT.

The rearrangement uses TRBV27 and TRBJ2-3; 8 bases match TRBD2. With 6 bases clipped from V and 2 bases from J, the junction kept 4 bases outside the gene matches. Germline V gene sequence: CDR1 MNHEY, CDR2 SMNVEV (reference sequence). The CDR3 has 14 amino acids. The CDR3 protein is CASSKGLDTDTQYF. The CDR3 bases are TGTGCCAGCAGCAAGGGACTAGACACAGATACGCAGTATTTT.

The chain links TRBV2 to TRBJ1-4; possibly TRBD1 for D (6 bases). The CDR3 has 15 residues. Trimming shortened V by 6 bases and J by 2 bases, and 13 bases separated the two germline ends. Looked up from germline, CDR1 is SNHLY and CDR2 is FYNNEI. The CDR3 DNA reads TGTGCCAGCAGAGTCACAGGGTTCACTAATGAAAAACTGTTTTTT. Residues: CASRVTGFTNEKLFF. Supplemented by reference TRBV2 and TRBJ1-4, the full variable domain reads EPEVTQTPSHQVTQMGQEVILRCVPISNHLYFYWYRQILGQKVEFLVSFYNNEISEKSEIFDDQFSVERPDGSNFTLKIRSTKLEDSAMYFCASRVTGFTNEKLFFGSGTQLSVL.

The rearrangement links TRBV19 to TRBJ1-2, with D perhaps TRBD1 (5 bases). The CDR3 has 13 amino acids. The germline V gene has CDR1 LNHDA and CDR2 SQIVND (reference sequence). The V end lost 7 bases, the J end lost 3 bases, and 12 bases lay between the germline ends. CDR3 nucleotides: TGTGCCAGTACCGGCAGGGAGGACTATGGCTACACCTTC. It specifies CASTGREDYGYTF.

The V and J genes are TRBV4-1 and TRBJ2-5; the D gene is possibly TRBD1 (5 bases). The J call is doubtful: the DNA matches TRBJ2-7 better. This CDR3 contains 16 residues. Germline assignment: CDR1 MGHRA and CDR2 YSYEKL. DNA of the CDR3: TGCGCCAGCAGCCAAGATACGCAGGGTGAACCGTACGAGCAGTACTTC. It codes for CASSQDTQGEPYEQYF.

This rearrangement joins TRBV5-4 to TRBJ2-6; D is ambiguous. The CDR3 consists of 18 residues. Germline assignment: CDR1 SGHNT and CDR2 YYREEE (reference sequence). Trimming took off 0 bases at V and 0 bases at J, with 13 bases between the two ends. The CDR3 DNA reads TGTGCCAGCAGCTTGGGCCCGCTAACCCTCTCTGGGGCCAACGTCCTGACTTTC. It yields the protein CASSLGPLTLSGANVLTF.

This clone has just a few counts. J is TRBJ2-5 and V is TRBV15; TRBD1 matches 9 bases. CDR1 and CDR2 (germline): LNHNV, YYDKDF (reference sequence). V lost 5 bases to trimming and J lost 5 bases; unmatched junction nucleotides: 3. This CDR3 has 13 residues. In nucleotides, the CDR3 is TGTGCCACCAGCCTCGGACAGGGGGAGACCCAGTACTTC. This encodes CATSLGQGETQYF.

In this sample, this clone turned up a few times. The rearrangement links TRBV5-1 to TRBJ2-5, with D unclear. The CDR3 contains 13 residues. V lost 3 bases and J 5 bases, leaving 11 bases between the germline ends. Germline V CDR1 and CDR2: SGHRS, YFSETQ. The CDR3 reads CASSSPSLETQYF. The DNA for the CDR3 is TGCGCCAGCAGCTCGCCGAGTCTGGAGACCCAGTACTTC.

V gene TRBV4-1 combines with J gene TRBJ1-1; no reliable D call. CDR3 size: 13 residues. CDR1 and CDR2 from the germline V gene are MGHRA and YSYEKL. Trimming stripped 0 bases from V and 11 bases from J, with 13 bases between. CDR3 nucleotides: TGCGCCAGCAGCCAAGATCTGAGGCGCGGGGCTTTCTTT. This sequence encodes CASSQDLRRGAFF.